These 10 T cell receptor beta chains originate from one sample sequenced in a study of identical twins. TCRdb re-derived calls from the 5' RACE reads in MiXCR, one entry per CDR3 protein. The table records around 1.7 million distinct CDR3 sequences, around 29% of them present only once. Specimen: cord blood. These receptors all come from a newborn girl in good health.

The chain employs TRBV6-5 and TRBJ1-4; maybe TRBD1 (5 bases). The CDR3 length is 15 residues. The germline CDR1 and CDR2 sequences are MNHEY and SVGAGI. V gave up 8 bases and J gave up 2 bases, with 15 bases separating them. CDR3 protein: CASGSFRDTNEKLFF. The CDR3 DNA sequence: TGTGCCAGCGGCTCTTTCCGGGACACTAATGAAAAACTGTTTTTT.

This chain joins TRBV4-1 and TRBJ2-7, with D possibly matching TRBD1 (6 bases). Germline V lookup: CDR1 MGHRA, CDR2 YSYEKL. Deletions cut 1 base from V and 3 bases from J, with 13 bases between. The CDR3 spans 15 residues. The CDR3 protein is CASSQVEDSLYEQYF. CDR3 in DNA: TGCGCCAGCAGCCAAGTGGAGGACAGTCTCTACGAGCAGTACTTC.

The genes are TRBV28 and TRBJ1-1; 9 bases are a match to TRBD1. The CDR3 spans 14 residues. Germline values: CDR1 MDHEN, CDR2 SYDVKM. Germline trimming cut 5 bases from V and 4 bases from J; bases unmatched to any gene: 5. The CDR3 protein is CASSIGQGFTEAFF. In nucleotides, the CDR3 is TGTGCCAGCAGTATCGGACAGGGGTTCACTGAAGCTTTCTTT.

The chain employs TRBV28 and TRBJ2-4; D possibly corresponds to TRBD1 (5 bases). Germline V CDR1 and CDR2: MDHEN, SYDVKM. The CDR3 spans 13 residues. Trimming pared 3 bases from V and 5 bases from J, leaving 8 bases between. In DNA form, the CDR3 reads TGTGCCAGCAGTTTCGTCAGGGAAAACATTCAGTACTTC. Its protein product is CASSFVRENIQYF. Full variable domain (remainder filled in from reference TRBV28 and TRBJ2-4): DVKVTQSSRYLVKRTGEKVFLECVQDMDHENMFWYRQDPGLGLRLIYFSYDVKMKEKGDIPEGYSVSREKKERFSLILESASTNQTSMYLCASSFVRENIQYFGAGTRLSVL.

This chain uses TRBV6-2 or TRBV6-3 with TRBJ2-1; D is unclear. From germline, CDR1 is MNHEY and CDR2 SVGEGT. There are 14 residues in the CDR3. V lost 4 bases to trimming and J lost 9 bases, with 16 bases between them. This chain's CDR3 is CASSFNPPRSEQFF. Here the CDR3 DNA reads TGTGCCAGCAGTTTTAACCCCCCCCGTAGTGAGCAGTTCTTC.

This rearrangement joins TRBV30 to TRBJ1-1; D ambiguous. Looked up from germline, CDR1 is GTSNPN and CDR2 is SVGIG (reference sequence). CDR3 length equals 14 residues. V gave up 4 bases and J gave up 0 bases, with 12 bases separating them. This chain's CDR3 is CAWTLGNLNTEAFF. The CDR3 DNA reads TGTGCCTGGACGTTGGGGAACTTGAACACTGAAGCTTTCTTT.

This clonotype was found a few times. This sequence joins TRBV20-1 and TRBJ2-1; D tentatively reads TRBD1 or TRBD2 (6 bases each). Trimming cost V 3 bases and J 6 bases, with 18 bases left between them. Germline V gene sequence: CDR1 DFQATT, CDR2 SNEGSKA (reference sequence). The CDR3 has 15 residues. CDR3 sequence reads: CSARDRGAYLNEQFF. CDR3 DNA sequence: TGCAGTGCTAGGGATAGGGGGGCCTATCTCAATGAGCAGTTCTTC.

This clonotype was observed a few times. The rearrangement joins TRBV21-1 to TRBJ1-6; no DNA check was done on the table's D call, TRBD1. TRBV21-1 is described as a pseudogene. The CDR3 extends over 14 amino acids. For the CDR3, the DNA is TGTGCCAGCAGCAAAGGGCAGGGGAATTCACCCCTCCACTTT. This gives the protein CASSKGQGNSPLHF.

This clonotype was observed a few times. The chain is built from TRBV20-1 and TRBJ1-2; D is possibly TRBD1 (6 bases). Germline CDR1 reads DFQATT; CDR2 reads SNEGSKA (reference sequence). V lost 2 bases and J lost 2, with 15 bases in between. This CDR3 spans 15 amino acids. The CDR3 DNA reads as TGCAGTGCTAGACCCCAGGGGTCTCTGAACTATGGCTACACCTTC. Its translation is CSARPQGSLNYGYTF.

The table lists this clonotype with many counts. The gene calls are TRBV20-1 and TRBJ2-6; D remains ambiguous. This CDR3 contains 15 residues. Germline CDR1 and CDR2: DFQATT and SNEGSKA (reference sequence). V gave up 2 bases and J gave up 0 bases, with 8 bases separating them. The CDR3 loop is CSARPHHSGANVLTF. CDR3 sequence (DNA): TGCAGTGCTAGACCCCACCACTCTGGGGCCAACGTCCTGACTTTC.